The clone carrying this TCR beta chain has more than one count but fewer than ten. Its specificity is not known. The sample comes from a study of human T cells and chemical hapten exposure. About the study: Each week of the roughly 24-week study, patients had diphenylcyclopropenone applied to the scalp.

Notes on the study in general: Controls formed significantly fewer large CDR3 similarity clusters than expanded TCRs did.

Noted time point: patch test 1, 2 weeks after DPC sensitization. Treatment of the sample: therapeutic diphenylcyclopropenone sensitization with weekly scalp DPC. The V segment lost 5 bases and the J segment 2 bases; nucleotides outside the gene matches: 3. This CDR3 comprises 15 residues. Germline values: CDR1 SGHTA, CDR2 FQGNSA. How the authors handled the data: Individual samples carried between roughly 23,224 and 700,000 TCRs, with 85,000 to 100,000 as the median. TCRdb re-analysed the RACE reads in MiXCR, keeping a single row per CDR3 protein. These V and J calls derive from TCRdb rather than the authors' analysis. Here the sample spans approximately 77,000 distinct CDR3 sequences, 6% to 9% being singletons.

Sample: whole blood, taken in connection with sensitization to the hapten diphenylcyclopropenone (DPC). The V gene is TRBV7-2, the J gene TRBJ1-6, with 7 positions matching TRBD1. This TCR was sampled from a woman in her 30s with alopecia areata. Some clones in this sample may be carry-over from other donors' samples. The CDR3 spells CASSRGTAYNSPLHF. Here the CDR3 DNA reads TGTGCCAGCAGCAGGGGGACAGCCTATAATTCACCCCTCCACTTT.